This T cell receptor beta chain was identified during a study of blood T cell repertoires in COVID-19. In the original workflow: Reference gene primer amplification gave nucleated cell count estimates. Here immunoSEQ multiplex PCR was the method, and the copy in TCRdb shows in-frame clones only, minus some. The V and J calls and clone size are taken from that table; D and trimming were inferred from the DNA. Of about 150,000 clones in the sample, 80% to 90% were seen once. This TCR was recovered from a man in his 60s with active or convalescent COVID-19. Input material: peripheral blood.

The CDR3 here is CASSWGGTPNTEAFF. The DNA for the CDR3 is TGTGCCAGCAGCTGGGGGGGGACACCGAACACTGAAGCTTTCTTT. The chain couples TRBV7-9 to TRBJ1-1; TRBD1 might be the D (6 bases). Germline V gene data show CDR1 as SEHNR and CDR2 as FQNEAQ (reference sequence). The CDR3 contains 15 residues. Trimming shortened V by 4 bases and J by 1 base, and 13 bases separated the two germline ends.